Given below is one TCR beta chain in context. Its target is unknown. The sample originates from a study of T-cell memory formation after mild COVID-19. 5'RACE primed at constant segments yielded TCR alpha and TCR beta cDNA libraries bearing sample barcodes and UMIs. TCRdb redid the calling of the 5' RACE reads with MiXCR, one entry per CDR3 protein. The sample consists of 550,000 to 600,000 distinct CDR3 sequences, around 15% of them appearing once. The CDR3 extends over 14 amino acids. CDR1 and CDR2 (germline): DFQATT, SNEGSKA (reference sequence). V was trimmed by 0 bases and J by 0 bases, leaving 8 bases between them. Study-wide results and limits: The study found contracting CD4+ clones mainly in CM and EM and contracting CD8+ clones in EMRA. Clones shrinking between day 15 and 85 showed a balanced CD4/CD8 split, and those that grew later tilted toward CD4+. Cross-reactive memory apparently joined, as some responding clones appeared in pre-infection memory.

V gene TRBV20-1 combines with J gene TRBJ1-1; no definite D call. The receptor's source is an adult woman who had mild COVID-19 (a few samples of this study predate the infection). Cell type and time point are not known. The sequenced material came from PBMCs or a T cell subset sorted from them (not recorded which). Here the CDR3 reads CSARDRHLNTEAFF. DNA of the CDR3: TGCAGTGCTAGAGATAGACACCTGAACACTGAAGCTTTCTTT.